The T cell receptor (beta chain) described here comes from a study of T cells after yellow fever vaccination. Overall study: With SMART-Seq v4 Ultra Low Input, the fractions containing low cell numbers were prepared.

General observations from the study: Though it reached lower strength, the secondary response hit its peak faster, day 5 versus 15. Boosting was followed by the reappearance of most primary-vaccination clones (approximately 95% CD4, under 90% CD8).

The table lists this clonotype with a few counts. What it recognizes is unknown. From the 5' RACE reads, TCRdb called clonotypes with MiXCR, one entry per CDR3 protein. Of under 550,000 distinct CDR3 sequences listed, 21% are singletons. The CDR3 loop spans 14 amino acids. Per the germline V gene, CDR1 is DFQATT and CDR2 is SNEGSKA (reference sequence). J was trimmed by 3 bases and V by 4 bases; bases with no gene match: 5. The input for sequencing was PBMCs, taken approximately 22 days after the first yellow fever vaccination. The source is a man between 18 and 29 years old who received the YFV17D yellow fever vaccine. The chain links TRBV20-1 to TRBJ2-2; 7 bases are a match to TRBD1. The CDR3 DNA reads TGCAGTGCTAACCGGGACAGCTACACCGGGGAGCTGTTTTTT. It specifies CSANRDSYTGELFF.